Here is one T cell receptor beta chain with its context. There is no known antigen for this receptor. Base-call qualities are not available, and no considerably larger clone is one nucleotide away. This sample was taken from a study of blood T cell repertoires in COVID-19 (dated by TCRdb to about 2020). Concerning the study at large: The collaborator samples originated in the United States, Italy and Spain and spanned the acute and convalescent phases of COVID-19. A de-identified subject ID, COVID-19 status, age in years and sex were almost always included in the sample metadata. The samples were drawn from two sources: the first 160 participants of the ongoing ImmuneRACE study, and some 1,300 subjects contributed by 6 global collaborators. The repertoires were made available in a free public database intended to serve as a resource for research on the immune response to SARS-CoV-2. The prospective study material was composed of cDNA or gDNA derived from T cells, B-cell-depleted T cells, or PBMCs. Where available, HLA class I and class II types were obtained from metadata supplied by the sample provider rather than from assay-based typing. The dataset comprised deeply sampled blood TCRbeta repertoires from subjects exposed to, actively infected with, or recovered from COVID-19.

The collaborating institutions used their own protocols to collect whole blood in K2EDTA tubes. For TCRbeta analysis, collaborator samples were shipped as frozen whole blood, as isolated PBMCs, or as DNA extracted from either sample type. TCRbeta CDR3 regions were amplified from genomic DNA using the immunoSEQ Assay, a bias-controlled multiplex PCR. The source study handled its data this way. Within the assay, amplification of reference gene primers was used to estimate how many nucleated cells each sample contained. Sequence reads were collapsed and filtered to measure the absolute abundance of every unique TCRbeta CDR3 rearrangement. Productive Simpson clonality was computed per sample as the square root of Simpson's diversity index over productive rearrangements. TCRdb mirrors the immuneACCESS table, restricted to in-frame sequences. Some clones are absent from its copies; in checked studies, under half trace to an unresolved V gene, and the reason for the others is unknown. The DNA was the basis for D and trimming; V, J and clone size are from that table. The sample table records about half a million clones; 70% to 90% of these occur just once. The top ten constitute approximately 2.9% of the sample.

The CDR1 and CDR2 encoded by the germline V gene are MNHNS and SASEGT. The CDR3 runs 14 residues from the cysteine to the phenylalanine. CDR3 DNA only is kept here, 42 bases in frame from base 1. V is pruned by 2 bases and J by 2 bases, leaving 2 bases of the junction without a gene match. General study outcomes and caveats: The quantity of clinical and demographic metadata differed by source and by participant and was supplied without curation.

The V gene is TRBV6-1 and the J gene is TRBJ1-2; 7 middle bases align to TRBD1. The sample was peripheral blood. The receptor was isolated from a human donor in a cohort sampled during active COVID-19. The CDR3 region has the sequence CASSEKTGNYGYTF. The DNA is TGTGCCAGCAGTGAAAAGACAGGGAACTATGGCTACACCTTC.